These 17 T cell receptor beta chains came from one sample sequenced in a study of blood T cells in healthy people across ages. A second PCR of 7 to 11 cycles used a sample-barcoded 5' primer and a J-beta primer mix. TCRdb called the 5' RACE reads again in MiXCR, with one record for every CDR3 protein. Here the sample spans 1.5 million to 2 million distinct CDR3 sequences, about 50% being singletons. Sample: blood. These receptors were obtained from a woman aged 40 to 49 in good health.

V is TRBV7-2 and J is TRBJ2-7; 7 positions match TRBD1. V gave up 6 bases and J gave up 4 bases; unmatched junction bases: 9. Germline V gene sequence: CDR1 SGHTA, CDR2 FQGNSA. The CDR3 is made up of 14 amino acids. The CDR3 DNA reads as TGTGCCAGCAGTTCCCAAAAGACAGGGTACGAGCAGTACTTC. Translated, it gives CASSSQKTGYEQYF.

CDR3 sequence: CASSTGTGRGEQYF. The CDR3 region has the DNA TGTGCCAGCAGCACAGGGACAGGTAGAGGCGAGCAGTACTTC. This chain links TRBV7-6 with TRBJ2-7; 8 bases fit TRBD1. CDR3 length: 14 amino acids. J lost 6 bases, V lost 5 bases, and 9 bases had no gene match. CDR1 SGHVS and CDR2 FNYEAQ come from the germline V gene.

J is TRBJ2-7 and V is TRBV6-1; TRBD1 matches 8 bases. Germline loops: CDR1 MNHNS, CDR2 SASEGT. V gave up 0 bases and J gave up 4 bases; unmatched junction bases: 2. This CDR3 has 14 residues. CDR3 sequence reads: CASSEAHRGYEQYF. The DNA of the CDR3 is TGTGCCAGCAGTGAAGCACACAGGGGGTACGAGCAGTACTTC.

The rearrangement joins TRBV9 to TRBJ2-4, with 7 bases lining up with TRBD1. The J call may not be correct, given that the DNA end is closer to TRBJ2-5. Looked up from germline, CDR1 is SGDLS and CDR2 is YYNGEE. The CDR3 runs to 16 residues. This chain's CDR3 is CASSDTGTEAMETQYF. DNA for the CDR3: TGTGCCAGCAGCGACACCGGGACAGAAGCGATGGAGACCCAGTACTTC.

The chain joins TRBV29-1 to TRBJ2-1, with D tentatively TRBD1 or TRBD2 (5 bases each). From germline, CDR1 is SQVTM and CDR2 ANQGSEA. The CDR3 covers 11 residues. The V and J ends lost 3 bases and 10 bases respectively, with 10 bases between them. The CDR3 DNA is TGCAGCGTTGAGGGACGAGACGAGCAGTTCTTC. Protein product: CSVEGRDEQFF.

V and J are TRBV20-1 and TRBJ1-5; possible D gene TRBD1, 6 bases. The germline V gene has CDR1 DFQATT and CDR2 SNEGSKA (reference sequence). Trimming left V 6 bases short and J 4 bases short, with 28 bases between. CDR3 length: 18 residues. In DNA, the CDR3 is TGCAGTGCAAAATCCGAATACAGGGCTGTCTTAGCAAATCAGCCCCAGCATTTT. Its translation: CSAKSEYRAVLANQPQHF.

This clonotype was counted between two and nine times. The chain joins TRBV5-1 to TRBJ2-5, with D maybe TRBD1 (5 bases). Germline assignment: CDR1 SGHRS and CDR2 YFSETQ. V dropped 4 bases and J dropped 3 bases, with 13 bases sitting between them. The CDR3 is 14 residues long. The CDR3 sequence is CASSTQGSEETQYF. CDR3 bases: TGCGCCAGCAGCACCCAGGGTTCAGAAGAGACCCAGTACTTC. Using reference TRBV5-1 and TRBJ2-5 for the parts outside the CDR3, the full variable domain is KAGVTQTPRYLIKTRGQQVTLSCSPISGHRSVSWYQQTPGQGLQFLFEYFSETQRNKGNFPGRFSGRQFSNSRSEMNVSTLELGDSALYLCASSTQGSEETQYFGPGTRLLVL.

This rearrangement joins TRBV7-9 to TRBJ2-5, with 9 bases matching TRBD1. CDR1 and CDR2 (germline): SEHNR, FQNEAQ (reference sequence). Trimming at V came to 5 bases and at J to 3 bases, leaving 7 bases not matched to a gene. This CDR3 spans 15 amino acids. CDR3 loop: CASSIRRDREETQYF. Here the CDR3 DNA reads TGTGCCAGCAGCATCCGCCGGGACAGGGAAGAGACCCAGTACTTC. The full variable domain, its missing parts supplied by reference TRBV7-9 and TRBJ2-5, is DTGVSQNPRHKITKRGQNVTFRCDPISEHNRLYWYRQTLGQGPEFLTYFQNEAQLEKSRLLSDRFSAERPKGSFSTLEIQRTEQGDSAMYLCASSIRRDREETQYFGPGTRLLVL.

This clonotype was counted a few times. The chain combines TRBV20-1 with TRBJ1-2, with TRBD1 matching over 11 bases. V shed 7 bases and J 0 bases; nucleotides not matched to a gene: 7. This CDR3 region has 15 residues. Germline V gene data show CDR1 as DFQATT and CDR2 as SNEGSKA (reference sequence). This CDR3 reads CSGGTGGPPNYGYTF. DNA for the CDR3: TGCAGTGGGGGGACAGGGGGTCCGCCTAACTATGGCTACACCTTC.

The CDR3 loop reads CASSQRLLNSIWYEQFF. The CDR3 nucleotides are TGTGCCAGCAGCCAAAGACTACTTAATTCTATCTGGTATGAGCAGTTCTTC. The rearrangement links TRBV4-2 to TRBJ2-1, with D perhaps matching TRBD2 (5 bases). Trimming pared 2 bases from V and 8 bases from J, leaving 22 bases between. This CDR3 has 17 residues. Per germline, CDR1 LGHNA and CDR2 YNFKEQ.

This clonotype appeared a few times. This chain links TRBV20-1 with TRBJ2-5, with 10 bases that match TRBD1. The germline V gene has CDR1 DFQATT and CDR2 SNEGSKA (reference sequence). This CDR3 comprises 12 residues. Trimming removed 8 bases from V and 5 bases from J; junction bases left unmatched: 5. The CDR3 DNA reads TGCAGTTTGACAGGGGGCGGGGAGACCCAGTACTTC. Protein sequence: CSLTGGGETQYF.

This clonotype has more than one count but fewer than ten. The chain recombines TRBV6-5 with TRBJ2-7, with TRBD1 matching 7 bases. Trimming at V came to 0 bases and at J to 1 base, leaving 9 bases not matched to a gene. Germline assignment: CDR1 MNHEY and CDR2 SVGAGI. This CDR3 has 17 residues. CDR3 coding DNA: TGTGCCAGCAGTTACTCGAGTCGCCGGACAGGTTCCTACGAGCAGTACTTC. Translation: CASSYSSRRTGSYEQYF.

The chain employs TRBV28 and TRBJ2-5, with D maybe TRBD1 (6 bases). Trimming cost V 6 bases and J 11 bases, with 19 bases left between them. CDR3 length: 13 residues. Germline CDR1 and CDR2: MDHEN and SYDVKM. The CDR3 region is CASRIRTAGKQYF. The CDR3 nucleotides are TGTGCCAGCAGAATAAGGACAGCTGGCAAGCAGTACTTC. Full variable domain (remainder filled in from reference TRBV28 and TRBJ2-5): DVKVTQSSRYLVKRTGEKVFLECVQDMDHENMFWYRQDPGLGLRLIYFSYDVKMKEKGDIPEGYSVSREKKERFSLILESASTNQTSMYLCASRIRTAGKQYFGPGTRLLVL.

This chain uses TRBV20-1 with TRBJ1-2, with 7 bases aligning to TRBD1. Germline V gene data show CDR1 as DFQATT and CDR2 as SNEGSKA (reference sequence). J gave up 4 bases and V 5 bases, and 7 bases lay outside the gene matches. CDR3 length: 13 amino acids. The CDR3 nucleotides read TGCAGTGCTGGCCTAGACAGGGTCTATGGCTACACCTTC. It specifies CSAGLDRVYGYTF.

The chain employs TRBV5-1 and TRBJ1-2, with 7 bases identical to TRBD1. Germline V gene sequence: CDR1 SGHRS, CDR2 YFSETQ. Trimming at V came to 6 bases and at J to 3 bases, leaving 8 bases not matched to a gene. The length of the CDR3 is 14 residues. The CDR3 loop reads CASKWAGGDYGYTF. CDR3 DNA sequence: TGCGCCAGCAAGTGGGCAGGGGGAGACTATGGCTACACCTTC.

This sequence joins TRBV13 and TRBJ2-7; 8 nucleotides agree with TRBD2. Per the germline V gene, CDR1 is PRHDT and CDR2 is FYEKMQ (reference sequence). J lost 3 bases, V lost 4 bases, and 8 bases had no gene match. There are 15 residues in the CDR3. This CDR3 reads CASSSRSGANYEQYF. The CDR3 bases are TGTGCCAGCAGCTCCCGTAGCGGGGCGAACTACGAGCAGTACTTC.

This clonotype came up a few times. The CDR3 region has the DNA TGTGCCAGCAGTTCCATACAGGGCGGACGGAACATTCAGTACTTC. It encodes CASSSIQGGRNIQYF. The chain has TRBV12-3 or TRBV12-4 and TRBJ2-4; perhaps TRBD1 as D (6 bases). CDR3 length: 15 residues. Trimming cost V 4 bases and J 7 bases, with 17 bases left between them.